The TCR beta chain described here comes from a study of T cell responses to AZD1222 COVID-19 vaccine. Using immunoSEQ multiplex PCR, the repertoire was profiled, and TCRdb retains in-frame clones only, with some absent. Of 150,000 to 200,000 clones detected, roughly 91% appear once; the ten largest clones hold 1.5% to 2%. Overall study findings and caveats: Clonal diversity may have been underestimated in mostly white British donors. Sampling that yielded the repertoires occurred only after the peak T cell response. The study reported that nearly half of spike-specific TCRs target unmutated variant regions. Researchers report vaccine-associated CD4 TCRs spanning spike, with dominance at 160-218 and 743-854.

Trimming stripped 4 bases from V and 1 base from J, with 17 bases between. Germline V gene lookup returns CDR1 MGHRA and CDR2 YSYEKL. The CDR3 is 16 amino acids. With regard to this clone: Its antigen is not identified.

This TCR was recovered from an adult in good health. V usage is TRBV4-1 and J usage is TRBJ2-7; D perhaps matches TRBD2 (5 bases). The sample in question was peripheral blood, obtained on day 0 of AZD1222 vaccination. CDR3 sequence: CASSPSESGVSYEQYF. In DNA form, the CDR3 reads TGCGCCAGCAGCCCATCTGAAAGCGGAGTTTCCTACGAGCAGTACTTC.